This T cell receptor beta chain was found in a study of cytomegalovirus exposure and HLA in healthy donors. General study results and limits: Later analysis placed DRB1 highest and HLA-C lowest in TCR association rates, which differed by HLA locus. In a later analysis, about 17,000 TCR beta sequences were associated with HLA alleles at 0.05 false discovery rate. Reports showed the classifier diagnosing cytomegalovirus status with high specificity and sensitivity. Previously analyzed data showed that most TCR beta V segments were productive at a frequency of about 87% or about 30%.

Trimming removed 3 bases at V and 5 bases at J, with 15 bases between. The CDR3 has 14 residues. Per germline, CDR1 SGHRS and CDR2 YFSETQ. PCR amplification relied on 60 Vbeta primers (plus 13 Jbeta primers). Assay used: immunoSEQ multiplex PCR; TCRdb lists only in-frame clones, some missing. The sample records approximately 170,000 clones, about 64% being singletons. Note on this clone: The antigen is not known.

Sequenced input: PBMCs. The rearrangement uses TRBV5-1 and TRBJ2-7; no firm D call. This sequence was found in a man aged 50 or older in good health and CMV-seronegative. The CDR3 is CASSSAGSSDEQYF. As DNA, the CDR3 is TGCGCCAGCAGCTCCGCCGGGTCGTCAGACGAGCAGTACTTC.